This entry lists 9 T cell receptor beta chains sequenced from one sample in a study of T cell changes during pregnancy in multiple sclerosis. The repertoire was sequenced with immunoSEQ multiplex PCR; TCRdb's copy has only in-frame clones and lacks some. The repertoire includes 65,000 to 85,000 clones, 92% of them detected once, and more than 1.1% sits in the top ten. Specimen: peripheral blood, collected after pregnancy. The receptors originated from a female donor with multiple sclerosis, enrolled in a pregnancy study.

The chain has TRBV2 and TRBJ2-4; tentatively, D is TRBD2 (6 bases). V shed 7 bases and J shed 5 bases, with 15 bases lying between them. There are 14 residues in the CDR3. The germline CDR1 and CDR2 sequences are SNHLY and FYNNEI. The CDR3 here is CASKGLKVENIQYF. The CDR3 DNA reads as TGTGCCAGCAAAGGACTAAAGGTGGAAAACATTCAGTACTTC.

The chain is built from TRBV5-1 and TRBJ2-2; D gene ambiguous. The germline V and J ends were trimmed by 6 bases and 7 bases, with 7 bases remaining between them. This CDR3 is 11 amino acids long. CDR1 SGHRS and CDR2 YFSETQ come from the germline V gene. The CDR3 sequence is CASTLSGELFF. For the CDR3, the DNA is TGCGCCAGCACCCTCAGCGGGGAGCTGTTTTTT. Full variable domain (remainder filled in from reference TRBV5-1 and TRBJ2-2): KAGVTQTPRYLIKTRGQQVTLSCSPISGHRSVSWYQQTPGQGLQFLFEYFSETQRNKGNFPGRFSGRQFSNSRSEMNVSTLELGDSALYLCASTLSGELFFGEGSRLTVL.

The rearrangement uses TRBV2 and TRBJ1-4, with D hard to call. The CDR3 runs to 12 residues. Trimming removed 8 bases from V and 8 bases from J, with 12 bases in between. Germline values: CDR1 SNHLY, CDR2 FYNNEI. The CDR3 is CASRQYREKLFF. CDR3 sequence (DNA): TGTGCCAGCCGCCAATATCGGGAAAAACTGTTTTTT.

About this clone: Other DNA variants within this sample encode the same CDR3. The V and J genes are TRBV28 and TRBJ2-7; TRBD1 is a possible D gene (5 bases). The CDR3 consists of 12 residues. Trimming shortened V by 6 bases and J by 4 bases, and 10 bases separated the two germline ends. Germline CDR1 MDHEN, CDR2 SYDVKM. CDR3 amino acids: CASSLAGYEQYF. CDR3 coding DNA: TGTGCCAGCAGCTTAGCAGGGTACGAGCAGTACTTC.

The CDR3 protein is CASSWKTSGGYNEQFF. Here the CDR3 DNA reads TGCGCCAGCAGCTGGAAGACTAGCGGGGGGTACAATGAGCAGTTCTTC. V is TRBV5-1 and J is TRBJ2-1; TRBD2 matches at 13 bases. Germline CDR1 and CDR2: SGHRS and YFSETQ. The CDR3 sequence is 16 residues long. Unmatched junction bases numbered 4, after V lost 3 bases and J lost 4 bases.

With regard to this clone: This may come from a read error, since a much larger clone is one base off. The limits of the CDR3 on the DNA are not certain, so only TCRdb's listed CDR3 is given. The CDR3 region is CSVGGGADNYGHTF. The chain links TRBV29-1 to TRBJ1-2; the table's D call TRBD1 went unverified against the DNA. Looked up from germline, CDR1 is SQVTM and CDR2 is ANQGSEA. Both ends counted, the CDR3 spans 14 residues.

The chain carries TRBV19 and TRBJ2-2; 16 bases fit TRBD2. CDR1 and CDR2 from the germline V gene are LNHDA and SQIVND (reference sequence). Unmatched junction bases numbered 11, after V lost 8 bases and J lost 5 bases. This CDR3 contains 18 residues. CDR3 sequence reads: CASSTPGLAGGVTGELFF. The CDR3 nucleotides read TGTGCCAGTTCAACCCCGGGACTAGCGGGAGGGGTTACCGGGGAGCTGTTTTTT.

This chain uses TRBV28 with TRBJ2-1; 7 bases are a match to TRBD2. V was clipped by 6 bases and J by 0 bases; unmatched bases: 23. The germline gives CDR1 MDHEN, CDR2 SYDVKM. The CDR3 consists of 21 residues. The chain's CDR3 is CASSPLFSSGFPPSSYNEQFF. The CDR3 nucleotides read TGTGCCAGCAGCCCGCTTTTCTCTAGCGGCTTCCCACCTAGCTCCTACAATGAGCAGTTCTTC.

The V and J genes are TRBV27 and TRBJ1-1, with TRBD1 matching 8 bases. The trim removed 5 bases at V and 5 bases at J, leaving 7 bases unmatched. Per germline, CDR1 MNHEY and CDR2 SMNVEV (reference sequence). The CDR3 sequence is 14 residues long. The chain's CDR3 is CASSEAGGMTEAFF. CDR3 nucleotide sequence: TGTGCCAGCAGTGAGGCAGGGGGCATGACTGAAGCTTTCTTT.